The T cell receptor beta chain under discussion was sequenced for a study of blood T cell repertoires in COVID-19. Across the study: Acute-phase and convalescent COVID-19 samples originated in the United States, Italy and Spain. T cells, B-cell-depleted T cells, or PBMCs supplied cDNA or gDNA.

CDR3 length: 15 residues. Trimming took 4 bases from V and 3 from J; bases not matched to a gene: 9. The germline gives CDR1 LGHDT, CDR2 YNNKEL (reference sequence). Original handling: Amplification from reference gene primers served as the basis for estimated nucleated cell counts. Sequenced by immunoSEQ multiplex PCR; TCRdb stores in-frame clones only, minus some. The V and J calls and clone size were taken over from that table, and D and trimming were inferred from the DNA. The sample lists over 45,000 clones, around four fifths seen once, with 5.5% to 6.5% in the top ten. In its sample, this clone was seen a few times.

This chain connects TRBV3-1 (or the pseudogene TRBV3-2) to TRBJ2-7, with 7 bases matching TRBD2. The sequenced material came from peripheral blood. The TCR sequence derives from an elderly woman with acute or convalescent COVID-19. Written as DNA, the CDR3 is TGTGCCAGCAGCCTTGGACTAGGCGAGTTCTACGAGCAGTACTTC. Translation: CASSLGLGEFYEQYF.